The present entry profiles one T cell receptor (beta chain) with its context. An input of roughly 0.5 to 1 ug of RNA was subjected to reverse transcription using random hexamers. An immunoSEQ multiplex PCR amplified TCR beta CDR3 over 54 Vbeta and 13 Jbeta. MiXCR was run by TCRdb on the immunoSEQ multiplex PCR reads, yielding one entry per CDR3 protein. Of around 46,000 distinct CDR3 sequences listed, roughly 92% are singletons. This sample is part of a study of CD8 T cells in Susac syndrome. J gave up 8 bases and V 5 bases, and 18 bases lay outside the gene matches. Germline V gives CDR1 MNHEY, CDR2 SVGEGT. The CDR3 consists of 17 residues.

This clonotype was obtained from a human donor in good health. What was sequenced was CD8+ T cells from PBMCs. The rearrangement joins TRBV6-2 or TRBV6-3 to TRBJ2-1, with 7 bases fitting TRBD2. CDR3 bases: TGTGCCAGCAGTGGGGGAAGGGTGGCGGGAGTAGGAGATGAGCAGTTCTTC. Translating it yields CASSGGRVAGVGDEQFF.